This T cell receptor beta chain stems from a study of blood T cells in healthy people across ages. The use of a sample-barcoded 5' primer and a J-beta primer mix characterized a second PCR of roughly 7 to 12 cycles. The template-switch adaptor was a 5' adaptor with 12 random nucleotides. It tagged each cDNA molecule. A single record per CDR3 protein comes from TCRdb applying MiXCR to the 5' RACE reads. The sample yields about 800,000 distinct CDR3 sequences, just under 25% seen once. The study drew donors from healthy Caucasian individuals in Russia aged roughly 6 to 90. The CDR3 length is 14 residues. Germline CDR1 and CDR2: WSHSY and SAAADI. V shed 2 bases, J shed 10 bases, and the junction held 4 bases outside the gene matches. These data were also filed under a second study, of T cells of mothers and their children. As that report states: In this cohort, donors were three healthy Caucasian mothers plus their six children. Thymic selection molds TCR recombination products alike in related and unrelated pairs.

The source material was blood. This receptor was identified in a boy younger than 18 in good health. The chain is built from TRBV10-2 and TRBJ2-1; TRBD2 matches 11 bases. Here the CDR3 DNA reads TGCGCCAGCAGTGAGACCAGACTAGCGGGAGAGCAGTTCTTC. As protein: CASSETRLAGEQFF.